The rows below give T cell receptor beta chains drawn from one sample of a study of T cell responses to AZD1222 COVID-19 vaccine. The data were produced by immunoSEQ multiplex PCR, yet TCRdb's version contains in-frame clones alone and is incomplete. The sample records about 140,000 clones, about 90% being singletons. The material was peripheral blood, obtained 28 days after the second dose of the MenACWY control vaccine. The receptors originated from an adult who received the MenACWY meningococcal vaccine as a control. Each CDR3 is given with its conserved first and last residue. Fields, in order: D gene, J gene, clone size, V gene, CDR3 protein, CDR3 DNA. D genes are given only for firm matches. Clone size, where shown, is once, few, many, or a class for clones that have expanded.

. TRBJ1-1 . TRBV7-8 CASSLTRASTEAFF TGTGCCAGCAGCTTAACTAGGGCTTCCACTGAAGCTTTCTTT
TRBD1 TRBJ2-3 once TRBV18 CASSPREQGFTDTQYF TGTGCCAGCTCACCCCGTGAACAGGGGTTTACAGATACGCAGTATTTT
TRBD1 TRBJ2-7 . TRBV23-1 CASGRGRESYEQYF TGCGCCAGCGGCAGGGGGCGAGAGTCCTACGAGCAGTACTTC
. TRBJ1-4 . TRBV28 CASSGRVHEKLFF TGTGCCAGCAGTGGTAGGGTGCATGAAAAACTGTTTTTT
TRBD1 TRBJ1-6 . TRBV6-4 CASSARQGSPLHF TGTGCCAGCAGTGCACGACAGGGCTCACCCCTCCACTTT
TRBD2 TRBJ2-7 . TRBV4-3 CASSQESRGAYEQYF TGCGCCAGCAGCCAAGAATCTCGGGGGGCCTACGAGCAGTACTTC
. TRBJ2-3 . TRBV11-3 CASSLGIAGGLSDTQYF TGTGCCAGCAGCTTAGGCATTGCCGGGGGGCTCTCGGATACGCAGTATTTT
. TRBJ2-4 . TRBV11-2 CASSLGGAEGNIQYF TGTGCCAGCAGCTTAGGGGGGGCGGAGGGAAACATTCAGTACTTC
TRBD2 TRBJ2-7 . TRBV28 CASRGGVSSYEQYF TGTGCCAGCAGGGGGGGGGTTTCGTCCTACGAGCAGTACTTC
TRBD2 TRBJ2-7 . TRBV28 CASSHSLAGDYEQYF TGTGCCAGCAGCCACAGTCTAGCGGGAGACTACGAGCAGTACTTC
TRBD1 TRBJ2-7 . TRBV2 CASSGGQNYEQYF TGTGCCAGCTCTGGGGGACAGAACTACGAGCAGTACTTC
. TRBJ1-6 . TRBV15 CATSRVGRANSPLHF TGTGCCACCAGCAGAGTGGGCAGGGCCAATTCACCCCTCCACTTT
. TRBJ1-1 few TRBV3-1/TRBV3-2 CASSQGGRPEAFF TGTGCCAGCAGCCAAGGGGGACGCCCTGAAGCTTTCTTT
TRBD2 TRBJ2-7 once TRBV29-1 CSVGVPGLPSGEQYF TGCAGCGTCGGAGTCCCGGGACTACCGTCGGGGGAGCAGTACTTC
. TRBJ1-3 . TRBV18 CASSPQPDRTGNTIYF TGTGCCAGCTCACCTCAACCGGACAGAACTGGAAACACCATATATTTT
. TRBJ2-5 few TRBV5-1 CASSLRDGEETQYF TGCGCCAGCAGCCTCCGGGACGGGGAAGAGACCCAGTACTTC
TRBD2 TRBJ2-1 once TRBV10-3 CAISESGVAGLGEQFF TGTGCCATCAGTGAGTCGGGAGTAGCGGGGTTAGGTGAGCAGTTCTTC
. TRBJ2-1 . TRBV19 CASSPGTRAGVYNEQFF TGTGCCAGTAGTCCCGGGACCCGGGCAGGGGTATACAATGAGCAGTTCTTC
TRBD2 TRBJ2-5 . TRBV7-9 CASSFVPLAGGRVEETQYF TGTGCCAGCAGCTTCGTACCCCTAGCGGGAGGGCGGGTCGAAGAGACCCAGTACTTC
TRBD1 TRBJ1-6 . TRBV6-5 CASSRQGFPNSPLHF TGTGCCAGCAGTAGACAGGGCTTCCCTAATTCACCCCTCCACTTT
. TRBJ1-6 . TRBV20-1 CSAKGDSPLHF TGCAGTGCTAAGGGGGATTCACCCCTCCACTTT
TRBD1 TRBJ1-1 . TRBV10-3 CAISGYGQGEAFF TGTGCCATCAGTGGGTATGGACAGGGCGAAGCTTTCTTT
. TRBJ1-5 . TRBV28 CASSFAGDSNQPQHF TGTGCCAGCAGTTTTGCGGGGGATAGCAATCAGCCCCAGCATTTT
. TRBJ2-7 . TRBV28 CASSLGTSYEQYF TGTGCCAGCAGTTTGGGCACCTCCTACGAGCAGTACTTC
. TRBJ2-3 . TRBV18 CASSPRLALTDTQYF TGTGCCAGCTCACCCAGGCTAGCCCTCACAGATACGCAGTATTTT
TRBD1 TRBJ2-7 . TRBV2 CASSPGGSYEQYF TGTGCCAGCAGTCCAGGGGGCTCCTACGAGCAGTACTTC
. TRBJ1-2 . TRBV28 CASSLYPGGYTF TGTGCCAGCAGTTTATACCCCGGAGGCTACACCTTC
TRBD2 TRBJ2-5 . TRBV7-3 CASSSAGGVETQYF TGTGCCAGCAGCTCCGCGGGGGGAGTGGAGACCCAGTACTTC
. TRBJ1-5 . TRBV7-8 CASSGGRGSNQPQHF TGTGCCAGCAGCGGTGGTCGGGGGAGCAATCAGCCCCAGCATTTT
. TRBJ2-1 . TRBV24-1 CATSERWGEQFF TGTGCCACCAGTGAGAGGTGGGGTGAGCAGTTCTTC
. TRBJ1-4 once TRBV2 CASSEATRVGEKLFF TGTGCCAGCAGTGAAGCGACGAGGGTTGGTGAAAAACTGTTTTTT
TRBD1 TRBJ1-2 . TRBV2 CASSARGQGAKEGYTF TGTGCCAGCAGTGCTCGGGGACAGGGGGCGAAGGAGGGCTACACCTTC
. TRBJ2-7 . TRBV28 CASSLGQVAQYF TGTGCCAGCAGTTTAGGGCAGGTAGCGCAGTACTTC
. TRBJ1-2 . TRBV7-8 CASSPDNVYGYTF TGTGCCAGCAGCCCTGACAACGTTTATGGCTACACCTTC
. TRBJ2-2 . TRBV6-5 CASSRVLGAGELFF TGTGCCAGCAGTCGCGTCTTGGGAGCCGGGGAGCTGTTTTTT
TRBD1 TRBJ2-3 once TRBV19 CASNYRGRTDTQYF TGTGCCAGTAATTACAGGGGGCGCACAGATACGCAGTATTTT
TRBD1 TRBJ2-1 once TRBV9 CASSEFQGQGLNNEQFF TGTGCCAGCAGCGAATTTCAGGGACAGGGCTTAAACAATGAGCAGTTCTTC